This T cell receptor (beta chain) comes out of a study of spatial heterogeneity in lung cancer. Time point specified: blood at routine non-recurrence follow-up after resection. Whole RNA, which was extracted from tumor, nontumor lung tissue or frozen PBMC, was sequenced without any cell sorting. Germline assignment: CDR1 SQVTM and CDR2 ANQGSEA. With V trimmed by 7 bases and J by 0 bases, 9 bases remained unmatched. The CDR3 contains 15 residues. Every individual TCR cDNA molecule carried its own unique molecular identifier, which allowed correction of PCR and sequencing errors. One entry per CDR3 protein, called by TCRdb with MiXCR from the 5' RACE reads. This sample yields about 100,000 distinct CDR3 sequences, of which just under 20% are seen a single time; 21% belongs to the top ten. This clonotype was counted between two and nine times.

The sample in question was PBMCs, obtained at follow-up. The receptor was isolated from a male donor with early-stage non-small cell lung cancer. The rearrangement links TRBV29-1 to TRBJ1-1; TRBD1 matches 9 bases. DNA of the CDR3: TGCAGCGCTTCCGGGACAGGGTTCGTGAACACTGAAGCTTTCTTT. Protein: CSASGTGFVNTEAFF.